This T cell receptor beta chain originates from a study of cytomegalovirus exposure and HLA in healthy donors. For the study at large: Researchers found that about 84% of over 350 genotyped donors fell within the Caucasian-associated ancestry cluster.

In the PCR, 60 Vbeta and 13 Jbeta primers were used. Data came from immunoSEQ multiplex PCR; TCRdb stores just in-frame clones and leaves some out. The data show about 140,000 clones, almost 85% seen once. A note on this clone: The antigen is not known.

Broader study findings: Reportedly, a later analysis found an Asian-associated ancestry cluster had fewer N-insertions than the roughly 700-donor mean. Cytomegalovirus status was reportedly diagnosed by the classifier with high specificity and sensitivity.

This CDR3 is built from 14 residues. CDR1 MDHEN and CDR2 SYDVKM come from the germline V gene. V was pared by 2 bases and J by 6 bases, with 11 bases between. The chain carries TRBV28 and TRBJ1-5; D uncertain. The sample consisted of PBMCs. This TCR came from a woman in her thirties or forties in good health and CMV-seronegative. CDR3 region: CASSLSRGSQPQHF. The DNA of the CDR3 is TGTGCCAGCAGTTTAAGTCGGGGTTCTCAGCCCCAGCATTTT.